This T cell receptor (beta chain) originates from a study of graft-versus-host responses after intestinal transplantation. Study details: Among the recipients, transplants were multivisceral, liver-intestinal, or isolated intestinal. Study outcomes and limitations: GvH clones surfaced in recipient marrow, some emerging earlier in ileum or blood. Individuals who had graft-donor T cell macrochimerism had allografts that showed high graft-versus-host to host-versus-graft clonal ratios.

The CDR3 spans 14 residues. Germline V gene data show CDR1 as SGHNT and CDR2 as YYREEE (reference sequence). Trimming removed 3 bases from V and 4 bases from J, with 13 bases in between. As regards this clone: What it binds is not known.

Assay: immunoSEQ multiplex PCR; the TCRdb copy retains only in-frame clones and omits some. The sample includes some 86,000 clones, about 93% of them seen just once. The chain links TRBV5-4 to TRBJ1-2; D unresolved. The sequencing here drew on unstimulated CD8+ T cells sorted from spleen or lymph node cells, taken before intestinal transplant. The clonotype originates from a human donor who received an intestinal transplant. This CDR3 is CASSYRVQPYGYTF. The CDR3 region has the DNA TGTGCCAGCAGCTACCGGGTGCAACCCTATGGCTACACCTTC.